This T cell receptor (beta chain) comes out of a study of graft-versus-host responses after intestinal transplantation (dated by TCRdb to the early 2020s). The study in broad terms: The transplants that recipients received were multivisceral, liver-intestinal, or isolated intestinal. All recipients received anti-thymocyte globulin induction followed by maintenance tacrolimus and steroids for approximately 3 years. Bulk TCR-beta CDR3 sequencing was used to track graft-versus-host and host-versus-graft alloreactive T cell clones in the graft, circulation and bone marrow after intestinal transplantation. To identify alloreactive clones, pre-transplant mixed lymphocyte reaction products were sequenced and then compared with unstimulated pre-transplant donor and recipient T cells. The cohort enrolled 20 to 25 intestinal transplant recipients including one retransplant, and a few patients lacking pretransplant specimens were excluded. Donor T cell macrochimerism was defined as a peak of at least 4% donor T cells among recipient peripheral blood mononuclear cells. Rather than going through the commercial service, samples from three later patients were sequenced in-house on an Illumina MiSeq and processed with MiXCR. Summary of the overall study and its limitations: GvH clones were found in recipient bone marrow, and some of the GvH clones appeared earlier in ileal mucosa or blood, which is consistent with an intestinal mucosal origin. Early after transplant, peak levels of circulating GvH clones were found to be associated with declines in HvG clones. Patients with donor T cell macrochimerism had high GvH to HvG T cell clonal ratios in their allografts. The conclusions were limited by the relatively low number and heterogeneity of the intestinal transplant patients.

Library preparation used the immunoSEQ multiplex PCR assay. In most patients, genomic DNA was isolated using the Qiagen DNeasy Blood and Tissue Kit and sent frozen to Adaptive Biotechnologies for TCR sequencing. For most patients, high-throughput TCR-beta CDR3 sequencing of genomic DNA was performed by Adaptive Biotechnologies. As for how the authors treated the data: TCR sequencing data were retrieved from Adaptive's ImmunoSEQ software for around 18 patients, whereas a few other patients were processed with MiXCR and VDJtools. To correct CD4 versus CD8 sorting errors, sequences present in both subsets at a frequency ratio below 5:1 were removed. Because the origin of CDR3 nucleotide sequences shared between donor and recipient could not be assigned, those sequences were removed. To count as alloreactive, a clone needed at least 2-fold expansion over unstimulated cells and a minimum CFSE-low frequency of 0.002% (template counts) or 0.001% (read counts). Clones detected in sequenced pre-transplant spleen, lymph node, or MLR CFSE-low populations of the donor or recipient were defined as mappable. Cumulative frequency of alloreactive clones was calculated as a percentage of all sequences weighted by copy number. This is the immuneACCESS table as TCRdb keeps it, with only in-frame sequences that have V and J called. A part of the clones is gone; compared with another copy, unresolved V genes explain less than half, and the rest is unexplained. V, J and clone size reflect that table, while D and trimming were determined from the DNA. The sample contains around 26,000 clones, roughly four fifths of them found a single time. Jointly, the top ten make up over 0.75% of the sample.

The CDR3 sequence holds 16 residues, the cysteine and phenylalanine included. Only the CDR3 DNA is retained, 48 bases long and in frame from the first base. Trimming takes 2 bases from V and 0 bases from J, and the germline ends sit 12 bases apart. Based on the germline V gene, the CDR1 and CDR2 sequences are SNHLY and FYNNEI. What the time point label conveys for this sample: cells obtained before transplantation from donor or recipient. CD3+CD4+ and CD3+CD8+ populations were FACS-sorted from unstimulated pre-transplant donor and recipient cells taken from spleen or lymph nodes. A remark on this clone: What antigen it recognizes has not been identified. No base qualities exist here, and no much larger clone lies one base off it.

This clonotype was obtained from a human donor who was the organ donor for an intestinal transplant. The V and J genes are TRBV2 and TRBJ2-3, with TRBD2 tentatively as D gene (6 bases match). Sequences were derived from unstimulated CD8+ T cells sorted from spleen or lymph node cells, sampled before transplant. The nucleotides read TGTGCCAGCAGTGAATACCCGGGGACTAGCACAGATACGCAGTATTTT. It is translated as CASSEYPGTSTDTQYF.